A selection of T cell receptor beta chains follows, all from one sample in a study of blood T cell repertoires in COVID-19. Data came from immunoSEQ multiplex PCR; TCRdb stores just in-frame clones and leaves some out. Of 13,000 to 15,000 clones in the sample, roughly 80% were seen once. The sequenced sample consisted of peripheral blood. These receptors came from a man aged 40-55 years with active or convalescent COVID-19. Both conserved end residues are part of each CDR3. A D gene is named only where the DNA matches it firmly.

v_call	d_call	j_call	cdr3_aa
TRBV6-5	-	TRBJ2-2	CASNNHGELFF
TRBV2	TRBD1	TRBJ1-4	CASSGQGATNEKLFF
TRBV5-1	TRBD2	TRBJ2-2	CASSGTSGAAGELFF
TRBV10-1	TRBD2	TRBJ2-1	CASSAAGGRNEQFF
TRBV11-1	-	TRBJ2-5	CASSSVQRETQYF
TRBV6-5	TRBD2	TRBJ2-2	CASSYGEGPSTGELFF
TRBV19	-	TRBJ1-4	CATRPQTMDEKLFF
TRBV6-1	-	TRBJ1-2	CASSDQRLSGYTF
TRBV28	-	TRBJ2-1	CASRYLTLVGEQFF
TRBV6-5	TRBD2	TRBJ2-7	CASISGGEPYEQYF
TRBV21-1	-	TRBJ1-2	CASSREPGQGAYGYTF
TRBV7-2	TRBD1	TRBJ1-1	CASSLGGQAGLTEAFF
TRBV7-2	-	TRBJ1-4	CASSLDGRELAF
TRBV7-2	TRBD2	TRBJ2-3	CASSFASGNTDTQYF
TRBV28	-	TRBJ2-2	CASSFSGLANTGELFF
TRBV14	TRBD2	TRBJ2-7	CASSWTSGGWYEQYF
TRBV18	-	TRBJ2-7	CASSLDRENYEQYF
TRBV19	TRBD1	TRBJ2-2	CASSISGQGELFF
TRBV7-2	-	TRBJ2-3	CASTWDGGGTQYF
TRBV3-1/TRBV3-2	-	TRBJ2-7	CASSQASSLGEQYF
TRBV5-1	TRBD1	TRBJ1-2	CASSPSHTGTGRYGYTF
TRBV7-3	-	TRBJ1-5	CASSLGGASNQPQHF